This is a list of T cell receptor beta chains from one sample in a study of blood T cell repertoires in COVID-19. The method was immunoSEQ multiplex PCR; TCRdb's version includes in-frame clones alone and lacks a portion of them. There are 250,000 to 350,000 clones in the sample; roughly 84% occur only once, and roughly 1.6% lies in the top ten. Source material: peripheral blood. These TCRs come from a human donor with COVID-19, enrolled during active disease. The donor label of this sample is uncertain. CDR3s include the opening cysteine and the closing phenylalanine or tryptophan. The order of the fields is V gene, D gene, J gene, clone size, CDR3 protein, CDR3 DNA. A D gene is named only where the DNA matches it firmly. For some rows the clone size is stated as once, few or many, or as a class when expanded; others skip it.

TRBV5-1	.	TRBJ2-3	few	CASSLELSTDTQYF	TGCGCCAGCAGCTTGGAACTCAGCACAGATACGCAGTATTTT
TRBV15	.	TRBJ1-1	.	CATFFAGVLGTEAFF	TGTGCCACCTTTTTCGCGGGGGTTTTGGGGACTGAAGCTTTCTTT
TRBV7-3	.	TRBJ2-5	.	CASSPKQAGVSETQYF	TGTGCCAGCAGCCCAAAACAGGCAGGAGTTAGCGAGACCCAGTACTTC
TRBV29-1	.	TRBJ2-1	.	CGTGDPYNEQFF	TGCGGAACGGGGGATCCCTACAATGAGCAGTTCTTC
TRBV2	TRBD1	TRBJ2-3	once	CASRKNRDRITTDTQYF	TGTGCCAGCAGGAAGAACCGGGACAGAATTACCACAGATACGCAGTATTTT
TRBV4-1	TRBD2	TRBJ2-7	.	CASSQDPAGAGYEQYF	TGCGCCAGCAGCCAAGATCCGGCGGGAGCCGGCTACGAGCAGTACTTC
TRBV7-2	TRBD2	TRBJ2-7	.	CASSLAGTSGTPYEQYF	TGTGCCAGCAGCTTAGCCGGGACTAGCGGGACCCCATACGAGCAGTACTTC
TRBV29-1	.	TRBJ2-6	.	CSVVLGGTGANVLTF	TGCAGCGTCGTCTTAGGGGGAACGGGGGCCAACGTCCTGACTTTC
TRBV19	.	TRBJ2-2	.	CASSPVRGSNPGELFF	TGTGCCAGCTCACCGGTACGGGGGTCTAACCCCGGGGAGCTGTTTTTT
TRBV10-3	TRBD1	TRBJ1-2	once	CAINRQGGSYTF	TGTGCCATCAACCGACAGGGGGGCAGCTACACCTTC
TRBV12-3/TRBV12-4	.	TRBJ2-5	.	CASSFNGQETQYF	TGTGCCAGCAGTTTCAACGGGCAAGAGACCCAGTACTTC
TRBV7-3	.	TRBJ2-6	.	CASSTRAGANVLTF	TGTGCCAGCAGCACCAGGGCCGGGGCCAACGTCCTGACTTTC
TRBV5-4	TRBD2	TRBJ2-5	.	CASSARLAGQETQYF	TGTGCCAGCAGCGCGAGACTAGCGGGACAAGAGACCCAGTACTTC
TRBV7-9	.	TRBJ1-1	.	CASSLAFGVPNTEAFF	TGTGCCAGCAGCTTAGCGTTCGGGGTACCGAACACTGAAGCTTTCTTT
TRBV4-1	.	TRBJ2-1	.	CASSQESVSSYNEQFF	TGCGCCAGCAGCCAAGAGTCCGTGAGCTCCTACAATGAGCAGTTCTTC
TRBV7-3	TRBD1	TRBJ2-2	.	CASSSPPGGTNTGELFF	TGTGCCAGCAGCTCACCCCCAGGGGGCACGAACACCGGGGAGCTGTTTTTT
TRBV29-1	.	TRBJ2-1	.	CSVEDPAFGRSSYNEQFF	TGCAGCGTTGAAGATCCGGCGTTCGGGAGAAGCTCCTACAATGAGCAGTTCTTC
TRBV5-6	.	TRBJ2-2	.	CASSKIPGSGTGELFF	TGTGCCAGCAGCAAGATCCCAGGCTCCGGCACCGGGGAGCTGTTTTTT
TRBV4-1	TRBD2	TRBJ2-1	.	CASSQARIPSGRAWEQFF	TGCGCCAGCAGCCAGGCCCGAATCCCTAGCGGGAGGGCTTGGGAGCAGTTCTTC
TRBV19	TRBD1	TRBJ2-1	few	CASHGQGSYNEQFF	TGTGCCAGCCATGGACAGGGGAGCTACAATGAGCAGTTCTTC
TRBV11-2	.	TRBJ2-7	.	CASSSLNTYEQYF	TGTGCCAGCAGCTCCCTTAACACCTACGAGCAGTACTTC
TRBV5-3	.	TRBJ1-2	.	CARSLCAGACNYGYTF	TGTGCCAGAAGCTTGTGCGCAGGGGCCTGCAACTATGGCTACACCTTC
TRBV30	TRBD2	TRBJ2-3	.	CAWSVGSSGSIDTQYF	TGTGCCTGGAGTGTAGGGTCTAGCGGGAGCATAGATACGCAGTATTTT
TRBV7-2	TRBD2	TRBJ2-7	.	CASSGRLAGVYEQYF	TGTGCCAGCAGCGGAAGACTAGCTGGAGTCTACGAGCAGTACTTC
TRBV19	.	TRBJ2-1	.	CASSIAYLAGAIYNEQFF	TGTGCCAGTAGTATTGCGTACCTGGCAGGGGCCATCTACAATGAGCAGTTCTTC
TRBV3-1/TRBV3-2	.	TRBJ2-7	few	CASSPARVSYEQYF	TGTGCCAGCAGCCCCGCTCGAGTTTCCTACGAGCAGTACTTC
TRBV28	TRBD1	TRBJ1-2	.	CASSPGQGAQGYGYTF	TGTGCCAGCAGTCCGGGACAGGGGGCGCAGGGGTACGGCTACACCTTC
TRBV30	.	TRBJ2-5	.	CAWSGAFLQETQYF	TGTGCCTGGAGTGGGGCATTTCTCCAAGAGACCCAGTACTTC
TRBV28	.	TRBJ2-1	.	CASSPGQYNEQFF	TGTGCCAGCAGTCCCGGACAGTACAATGAGCAGTTCTTC
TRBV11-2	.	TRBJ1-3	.	CASSLGNSGNTIYF	TGTGCCAGCAGCTTGGGCAATTCCGGAAACACCATATATTTT
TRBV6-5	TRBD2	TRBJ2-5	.	CASSSGLAGVKETQYF	TGTGCCAGCAGTTCAGGACTAGCGGGAGTGAAAGAGACCCAGTACTTC
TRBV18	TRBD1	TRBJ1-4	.	CASSPGTGASTNEKLFF	TGTGCCAGCTCACCAGGGACAGGGGCCTCAACTAATGAAAAACTGTTTTTT
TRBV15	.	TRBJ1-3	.	CATSRGEGVTSGNTIYF	TGTGCCACCAGCAGAGGGGAAGGGGTCACCTCTGGAAACACCATATATTTT
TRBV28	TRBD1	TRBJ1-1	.	CASSSYSRAGTAAFF	TGTGCCAGCAGTTCCTACTCCCGTGCCGGGACAGCAGCTTTCTTT
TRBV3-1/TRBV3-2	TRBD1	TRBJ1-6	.	CASSTGQGKNSPLHF	TGTGCCAGCAGTACGGGACAGGGAAAAAATTCACCCCTCCACTTT
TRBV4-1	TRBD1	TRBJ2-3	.	CASSQGGDRGSDTQYF	TGCGCCAGCAGCCAAGGGGGGGACAGGGGCTCAGATACGCAGTATTTT
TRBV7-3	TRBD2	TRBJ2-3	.	CASSLGLAGDPDTQYF	TGTGCCAGCAGCTTAGGACTAGCGGGAGATCCAGATACGCAGTATTTT
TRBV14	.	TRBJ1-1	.	CASSGPTRGTEAFF	TGTGCCAGCAGCGGTCCCACCCGGGGCACTGAAGCTTTCTTT
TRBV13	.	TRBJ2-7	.	CASSLRGAGSYEQYF	TGTGCCAGCAGCCTACGGGGAGCGGGCTCCTACGAGCAGTACTTC
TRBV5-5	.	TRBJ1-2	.	CASSVDGSYGYTF	TGTGCCAGCAGCGTGGACGGGAGCTATGGCTACACCTTC
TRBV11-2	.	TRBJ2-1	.	CASRAGSEQFF	TGTGCCAGCAGGGCGGGGTCGGAGCAGTTCTTC
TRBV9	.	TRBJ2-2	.	CASSAHSNTGELFF	TGTGCCAGCAGCGCCCATAGTAACACCGGGGAGCTGTTTTTT
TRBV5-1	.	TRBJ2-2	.	CASSLDGSANTGELFF	TGCGCCAGCAGCTTGGACGGGAGCGCGAACACCGGGGAGCTGTTTTTT